The 3 T cell receptor beta chains listed next were all sequenced from one sample in a study of shared clonotypes between healthy human individuals. Some clones are missing from TCRdb's copy, which holds only in-frame ones; the method was immunoSEQ multiplex PCR. The sample shows around 2.1 million clones, about 92% of them seen only once. Naivety among CD8 cells was defined by CD45RO negativity and positive CCR7 selection, thereby excluding terminally differentiated effector memory CD45RA+ cells. What was sequenced was naive CD8+ T cells from PBMCs. The receptors were sampled from a man aged 18-30 years in good health. Some clones in this sample may be carry-over from other donors' samples.

The gene calls are TRBV5-5 and TRBJ1-2, with D possibly being TRBD1 (5 bases). Trimming stripped 0 bases from V and 3 bases from J, with 9 bases between. This CDR3 has 14 residues. The germline gives CDR1 SGHKS, CDR2 YYEKEE (reference sequence). CDR3 sequence reads: CASSLVRGDYGYTF. CDR3 nucleotides: TGTGCCAGCAGCTTGGTACGAGGGGACTATGGCTACACCTTC.

The CDR3 loop reads CASSLASGASYNEQFF. The CDR3 DNA reads as TGTGCCAGCAGCTTAGCGTCCGGAGCCTCCTACAATGAGCAGTTCTTC. The genes are TRBV7-9 and TRBJ2-1; no definite D call. Between the trimmed V and J ends, which lost 0 bases and 0 bases, there was a span of 9 bases. The CDR3 extends over 16 amino acids. Germline assignment: CDR1 SEHNR and CDR2 FQNEAQ (reference sequence).

The chain combines TRBV7-3 with TRBJ2-3; 11 nucleotides agree with TRBD2. V lost 2 bases to trimming and J lost 6 bases; unmatched junction nucleotides: 4. The CDR3 spans 15 residues. Per germline, CDR1 SGHTA and CDR2 FQGTGA. The CDR3 DNA reads TGTGCCAGCAGCTTATTAGCGGGAGGGCTGGATACGCAGTATTTT. It specifies CASSLLAGGLDTQYF.